This is a list of T cell receptor beta chains from one sample in a study of blood T cell repertoires in COVID-19. Method: immunoSEQ multiplex PCR; TCRdb's copy keeps in-frame clones and lacks some. Of about 320,000 clones listed, 86% were seen once; the top ten hold 1.5% to 2%. Sequenced material: peripheral blood. Receptor source: a woman between 45 and 65 years old with acute or convalescent COVID-19. Both conserved end residues are part of each CDR3. The order of the fields is V gene, J gene, CDR3 protein.

TRBV3-1/TRBV3-2	TRBJ2-7	CASSFGGENEQYF
TRBV5-5	TRBJ1-4	CASSSEGQGWEKLFF
TRBV2	TRBJ2-1	CASSPRGGVSYNEQFF
TRBV6-5	TRBJ1-2	CASSWNREPGYGYTF
TRBV4-1	TRBJ2-5	CASSQHSSGRALETQYF
TRBV5-8	TRBJ1-4	CASSPDRNNEKLFF
TRBV19	TRBJ2-4	CASSAPREGGKNIQYF
TRBV5-1	TRBJ2-5	CASSLEGQSRAAQYF
TRBV24-1	TRBJ2-7	CATSDTGNDEQYF
TRBV5-4	TRBJ2-2	CASSFGTRETGELFF
TRBV27	TRBJ2-5	CASSFRWGGETQYF
TRBV18	TRBJ2-7	CASSPPFREGLSYEQYF
TRBV28	TRBJ1-2	CASSYGTGGWYGYTF
TRBV28	TRBJ2-2	CASRRARRWANTGELFF
TRBV18	TRBJ2-7	CASSQGSNEQYF
TRBV18	TRBJ2-1	CASSPPLLARTRNEQFF
TRBV7-9	TRBJ2-7	CASSLAGATYEQYF
TRBV29-1	TRBJ1-1	CSVARGTGGLNTEAFF
TRBV5-4	TRBJ2-7	CASSLDRGGYEQYF
TRBV7-2	TRBJ2-7	CASSLRVGGRIYEQYF
TRBV27	TRBJ2-7	CASSLARSSYEQYF
TRBV29-1	TRBJ2-1	CSVDRRGLDNEQFF
TRBV5-4	TRBJ2-1	CASARETSGDNEQFF
TRBV29-1	TRBJ1-5	CAAGTGEEQPQHF
TRBV27	TRBJ2-2	CASSLSLTGIGELFF
TRBV21-1	TRBJ1-2	CASSKGRQGVDGYTF
TRBV19	TRBJ2-1	CASSIDGLAGLNEQFF
TRBV20-1	TRBJ1-4	CSAGSGEKLFF
TRBV15	TRBJ1-2	CASQDRVGYGYTF
TRBV6-4	TRBJ1-1	CASRGIGTSTEAFF
TRBV7-3	TRBJ2-6	CASSISTAGANVLTF
TRBV27	TRBJ1-2	CASSLGQYYGYTF
TRBV27	TRBJ2-7	CASSSQTSGSYEQYF